Below are 19 T cell receptor beta chains sequenced from a single sample in a study of T-cell memory formation after mild COVID-19 (dated by TCRdb to the early 2020s). The method behind the library was 5' RACE. The sequencer was an Illumina NovaSeq 6000. TCRdb reran the public reads through fastp at Q25 and MiXCR, keeping productive beta chains. Every distinct CDR3 protein forms one entry, paired with its most common genes and DNA. The sample yields approximately 300,000 distinct CDR3 sequences; around 15% were counted once. Roughly 20% of the sample rests with the top ten. Sequenced material: PBMCs or a T cell subset sorted from them (not recorded which). All receptors come from a man aged 18 to 30 who had mild COVID-19 (a few samples of this study predate the infection). The sample titles of this study are shuffled in the database, so cell type and time point are left out; the donor was told from shared clones.

This rearrangement joins TRBV29-1 to TRBJ2-2, with D unclear. The V end lost 0 bases, the J end lost 8 bases, and 19 bases lay between the germline ends. The CDR3 contains 16 residues. Germline V CDR1 and CDR2: SQVTM, ANQGSEA. This CDR3 is CSVEDEGRRTVGELFF. The CDR3 DNA reads as TGCAGCGTTGAAGACGAAGGACGGCGAACGGTAGGGGAGCTGTTTTTT.

There are a few counts of this clonotype. The chain uses TRBV7-2 and TRBJ1-2; D remains unclear. Germline V lookup: CDR1 SGHTA, CDR2 FQGNSA. V was clipped by 1 base and J by 5 bases, with 11 bases between them. This CDR3 has 14 residues. The CDR3 reads CASSLGPQDYGYTF. In DNA, the CDR3 is TGTGCCAGCAGCTTAGGACCCCAGGATTATGGCTACACCTTC.

The chain recombines TRBV3-1 with TRBJ2-1; D not resolved. Looked up from germline, CDR1 is LGHDT and CDR2 is YNNKEL (reference sequence). The CDR3 extends over 13 amino acids. The V and J ends lost 4 bases and 6 bases respectively, with 10 bases between them. This chain's CDR3 is CASSLRALNEQFF. For the CDR3, the DNA is TGTGCCAGCAGCCTTAGGGCCCTCAATGAGCAGTTCTTC.

The rearrangement uses TRBV7-2 and TRBJ2-5; 11 bases map to TRBD1. The V gene end was trimmed by 1 base and the J gene end by 0 bases; junction bases not matched to a gene: 1. The CDR3 contains 16 residues. Germline CDR1 SGHTA, CDR2 FQGNSA. The CDR3 protein is CASSLGDRGYQETQYF. The CDR3 nucleotides are TGTGCCAGCAGCTTAGGGGACAGGGGGTACCAAGAGACCCAGTACTTC.

The chain links TRBV20-1 to TRBJ2-4; 16 bases align to TRBD2. This CDR3 comprises 17 residues. V was pared by 5 bases and J by 3 bases, with 7 bases of the junction left unmatched. Germline V gene sequence: CDR1 DFQATT, CDR2 SNEGSKA (reference sequence). The CDR3 DNA sequence: TGCAGTGCTCCCGGGACTAGCGGGGGGGCAGTCAAAAACATTCAGTACTTC. Translation gives CSAPGTSGGAVKNIQYF.

V is TRBV9 and J is TRBJ2-2, with D possibly called TRBD1 or TRBD2 (6 bases each). V was pared by 3 bases and J by 3 bases, with 9 bases between. The CDR3 spans 14 residues. The germline gives CDR1 SGDLS, CDR2 YYNGEE. CDR3 nucleotides: TGTGCCAGCAGCGAGGGGGGTTACACCGGGGAGCTGTTTTTT. This codes for CASSEGGYTGELFF.

This chain uses TRBV7-2 with TRBJ2-5; TRBD2 is a possible D gene (6 bases). CDR1 is SGHTA and CDR2 is FQGNSA in the germline V gene. This CDR3 comprises 15 residues. V dropped 0 bases and J dropped 4 bases, with 12 bases sitting between them. In DNA form, the CDR3 reads TGTGCCAGCAGCTTAGCTGCAGGGCGGGGAGAGACCCAGTACTTC. This encodes CASSLAAGRGETQYF.

This clonotype was picked up one time. V and J are TRBV20-1 and TRBJ1-2; D possibly corresponds to TRBD1 (6 bases). Germline CDR1 and CDR2: DFQATT and SNEGSKA (reference sequence). The ends were cut back, 4 bases at V and 5 bases at J, with 14 bases in the middle. There are 13 residues in the CDR3. DNA for the CDR3: TGCAGTGCTATTCCCAGGGGAGGGTATGGCTACACCTTC. Translation gives CSAIPRGGYGYTF.

The chain combines TRBV7-9 with TRBJ2-1; the D gene is possibly TRBD2 (5 bases). The CDR3 runs 19 residues. Germline CDR1 is SEHNR and CDR2 is FQNEAQ (reference sequence). The ends were cut back, 1 base at V and 1 base at J, with 20 bases in the middle. The CDR3 loop is CASSLVGGQVGVSYNEQFF. CDR3 nucleotides: TGTGCCAGCAGCTTAGTCGGCGGGCAGGTTGGGGTTTCCTACAATGAGCAGTTCTTC.

In regard to this clonotype: Germline and junction disagree at one end, which may indicate a read error. The rearrangement joins TRBV24-1 to TRBJ2-5; TRBD1 matches 7 bases. The germline V gene encodes CDR1 KGHDR and CDR2 SFDVKD. The length of the CDR3 is 13 residues. CDR3 sequence reads: CATSDSKGTAHTF. CDR3 DNA sequence: TGTGCCACCAGTGATTCCAAGGGGACAGCTCACACCTTC.

The chain carries TRBV21-1 and TRBJ2-7; the listed D gene, TRBD1, was not tested against the DNA. TRBV21-1 is recorded as a pseudogene. This CDR3 has 14 residues. CDR3 region: CASSKEGDCDEQYF. The CDR3 DNA reads TGTGCCAGCAGCAAAGAGGGGGATTGCGACGAGCAGTACTTC.

This clonotype was detected only a few times. This rearrangement joins TRBV20-1 to TRBJ2-1, with D maybe TRBD2 (6 bases). Between the trimmed V and J ends, which lost 3 bases and 7 bases, there was a span of 22 bases. The V gene's germline CDR1 is DFQATT and CDR2 SNEGSKA (reference sequence). The CDR3 totals 16 residues. CDR3 nucleotides: TGCAGTGCTAGTGCCCCTACCCTTGGGCGGGAAAATGAGCAGTTCTTC. Its protein is CSASAPTLGRENEQFF.

This chain links TRBV6-2 or TRBV6-3 with TRBJ2-1, with D perhaps being TRBD1 or TRBD2 (6 bases each). The germline V gene has CDR1 MNHEY and CDR2 SVGEGT. The CDR3 is 15 amino acids. Trimming removed 7 bases at V and 7 bases at J, with 20 bases between. The CDR3: CASTLVGGKGNEQFF. Here the CDR3 DNA reads TGTGCCAGCACTTTAGTCGGGGGCAAGGGGAATGAGCAGTTCTTC.

This chain connects TRBV6-2 or TRBV6-3 to TRBJ1-1; no definite D call. V was shortened by 7 bases and J by 4 bases, with 13 bases between the two germline ends. The CDR3 extends over 13 amino acids. Germline V gives CDR1 MNHEY, CDR2 SVGEGT. CDR3 coding DNA: TGTGCCAGCAACCAGGCTTTGGGCACTGAAGCTTTCTTT. Translating it yields CASNQALGTEAFF.

The chain couples TRBV28 to TRBJ2-5; 7 nucleotides line up with TRBD1. Trimming at V came to 7 bases and at J to 3 bases, leaving 8 bases not matched to a gene. Germline V gene data show CDR1 as MDHEN and CDR2 as SYDVKM. The CDR3 extends over 14 amino acids. The CDR3 sequence is CASTLLGTEETQYF. The CDR3 DNA sequence: TGTGCCAGCACCTTACTAGGGACAGAAGAGACCCAGTACTTC.

This clonotype was counted between two and nine times. The chain links TRBV7-2 to TRBJ2-3; TRBD2 matches 8 bases. Looked up from germline, CDR1 is SGHTA and CDR2 is FQGNSA. The CDR3 totals 17 residues. With V trimmed by 1 base and J by 4 bases, 10 bases remained unmatched. The CDR3 here is CASSLGVPGGASDTQYF. The CDR3 region has the DNA TGTGCCAGCAGCTTAGGGGTTCCCGGGGGGGCCTCAGATACGCAGTATTTT.

A few counts support this clonotype. CDR3 coding DNA: TGTGCCATCAGCCGCAGGGGAAGCGGTGAAAAACTGTTTTTT. This sequence encodes CAISRRGSGEKLFF. This chain connects TRBV10-3 to TRBJ1-4, with a weak D call TRBD1 (6 bases). The germline CDR1 and CDR2 sequences are ENHRY and SYGVKD. This CDR3 region has 14 residues. V lost 6 bases and J 7 bases, leaving 15 bases between the germline ends.

V usage is TRBV14 and J usage is TRBJ2-7; 9 nucleotides align to TRBD1. This CDR3 is 15 amino acids long. Germline CDR1 and CDR2: SGHDN and FVKESK. The J segment lost 0 bases and the V segment lost 3 bases, leaving 3 bases of the junction unmatched. In DNA form, the CDR3 reads TGTGCCAGCAGCCACCGGACAGGGGTCTCCTACGAGCAGTACTTC. Translated: CASSHRTGVSYEQYF.

A few counts support this clonotype. The genes are TRBV2 and TRBJ2-3; D uncertain. CDR1 SNHLY and CDR2 FYNNEI come from the germline V gene. V lost 8 bases and J 5 bases, leaving 8 bases between the germline ends. The CDR3 has 11 residues. As DNA, the CDR3 is TGTGCCAGCCAAGTCCTAGATACGCAGTATTTT. Amino acids: CASQVLDTQYF.